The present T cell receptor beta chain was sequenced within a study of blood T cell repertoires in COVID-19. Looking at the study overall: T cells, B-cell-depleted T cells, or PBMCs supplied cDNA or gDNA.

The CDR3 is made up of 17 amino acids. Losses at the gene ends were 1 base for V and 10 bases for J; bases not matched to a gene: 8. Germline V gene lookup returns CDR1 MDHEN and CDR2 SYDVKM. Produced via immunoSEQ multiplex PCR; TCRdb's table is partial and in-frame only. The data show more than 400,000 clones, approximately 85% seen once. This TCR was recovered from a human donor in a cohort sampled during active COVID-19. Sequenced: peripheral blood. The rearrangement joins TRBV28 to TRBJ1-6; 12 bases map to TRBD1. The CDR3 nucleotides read TGTGCCAGCAGTTTATTCTTAACAGGGACAGGGGGCTCACCCCTCCACTTT. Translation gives CASSLFLTGTGGSPLHF.